This T cell receptor beta chain was observed in a study of blood T cells in healthy people across ages. Study information: Capture by template switching was about one barcoded beta molecule per two T cells.

Then a second PCR, running roughly 7 to 11 cycles, was carried out with a sample-barcoded 5' primer and a J-beta primer mix. Each cDNA molecule was tagged by a template-switch adaptor with 12 random nucleotides. MiXCR was run by TCRdb on the 5' RACE reads, yielding one entry per CDR3 protein. In the table there are around 800,000 distinct CDR3 sequences, about 55% of which are singletons. The CDR3 runs 12 residues. V was clipped by 4 bases and J by 8 bases, with 12 bases between them. The germline V gene has CDR1 SGHRS and CDR2 YFSETQ. Study-wide points: Changes seen in expanded clonotypes were possibly confounded by donor CMV status left unknown.

To note about this clonotype: The antigen is undetermined.

Researchers collected 9.5 to 10 milliliters of peripheral blood from every single donor. The sequence was obtained from an older man in good health. The rearrangement links TRBV5-1 to TRBJ1-1; the D gene is possibly TRBD1 (5 bases). Sequenced material: blood. CDR3 loop: CASSGSTVEAFF. In DNA form, the CDR3 reads TGCGCCAGCAGCGGATCGACAGTCGAAGCTTTCTTT.